The entry below gives a single TCR beta chain sequence along with its context. Its antigen is still unknown. Base qualities are not recorded, but no much larger clone differs from it by a single base. Other nucleotide sequences from this sample produce the same CDR3. The sample comes from a study of cytomegalovirus exposure and HLA in healthy donors (dated by TCRdb to 2015 to 2018). Regarding the complete study: According to a later analysis, one platform produced both the 120 validation repertoires and the 670 or so repertoires of the first cohort. The study was designed to test whether signatures of past pathogen exposure could be identified by cataloging public T cell receptors. Along with the roughly 670-subject first cohort, a separate validation cohort of around 110 different subjects was used. To predict cytomegalovirus infection status, the study combined high-throughput TCR immunosequencing, statistical association of individual TCRs with disease status, and machine learning. Paper-wide results and their limitations: A later analysis found that TCRs clustered in the first cohort also tended to co-occur in the 120 or so validation repertoires, with approximately 95% of cluster scores above 0. The classifier was reported to diagnose cytomegalovirus status with high specificity and sensitivity in both the original cohort and the validation cohort. All 120 or so repertoires were used to score co-occurrence in the validation cohort in a later analysis, because that analysis had no HLA typing for the cohort. Three of the identified cytomegalovirus-associated TCR beta chains were confirmed in vitro to be specific for cytomegalovirus antigens. While some public TCRs were present in many individuals, most TCR sequences turned up only very rarely across donors. The authors suggested that the approach could potentially be generalized to other disease states and immunological phenotypes. A total of fewer than 200 TCR beta chains were listed by the study as associated with cytomegalovirus.

Library construction relied on the immunoSEQ multiplex PCR assay. Concerning the study's data processing: A statistical classification framework was developed to diagnose cytomegalovirus status using the catalog of TCR beta chain sequences. TCRdb's version of the immuneACCESS table is confined to in-frame rearrangements and falls short of the full clone set. An unresolved V gene accounts for under half of the shortfall where checked; the remainder is of unknown origin. V and J calls plus clone size are reproduced from that table; the DNA served to infer D and trimming. This sample is represented by under 200,000 clones; approximately 89% of them were singletons. The ten largest account for under 4.5% of the sample. Separate from the roughly 650-subject first cohort, the validation cohort of roughly 120 subjects was the group to which the donors belonged. CDR3 length: 12 amino acids, cysteine to phenylalanine. The kept DNA is CDR3 alone, 36 bases in frame from the first base. The germline V gene yields SGHVS for CDR1 and FQNEAQ for CDR2. V is cut by 1 base and J by 3 bases, and the space between the germline ends is 4 bases.

The TCR sequence derives from a man between 18 and 29 years old in good health and CMV-seropositive. Sequenced material: PBMCs. The chain couples TRBV7-8 to TRBJ2-7; no confident D gene assignment can be made. CDR3 reads: CASSLVSYEQYF. In nucleotide form, the sequence is TGTGCCAGCAGCTTAGTTAGCTACGAGCAGTACTTC.